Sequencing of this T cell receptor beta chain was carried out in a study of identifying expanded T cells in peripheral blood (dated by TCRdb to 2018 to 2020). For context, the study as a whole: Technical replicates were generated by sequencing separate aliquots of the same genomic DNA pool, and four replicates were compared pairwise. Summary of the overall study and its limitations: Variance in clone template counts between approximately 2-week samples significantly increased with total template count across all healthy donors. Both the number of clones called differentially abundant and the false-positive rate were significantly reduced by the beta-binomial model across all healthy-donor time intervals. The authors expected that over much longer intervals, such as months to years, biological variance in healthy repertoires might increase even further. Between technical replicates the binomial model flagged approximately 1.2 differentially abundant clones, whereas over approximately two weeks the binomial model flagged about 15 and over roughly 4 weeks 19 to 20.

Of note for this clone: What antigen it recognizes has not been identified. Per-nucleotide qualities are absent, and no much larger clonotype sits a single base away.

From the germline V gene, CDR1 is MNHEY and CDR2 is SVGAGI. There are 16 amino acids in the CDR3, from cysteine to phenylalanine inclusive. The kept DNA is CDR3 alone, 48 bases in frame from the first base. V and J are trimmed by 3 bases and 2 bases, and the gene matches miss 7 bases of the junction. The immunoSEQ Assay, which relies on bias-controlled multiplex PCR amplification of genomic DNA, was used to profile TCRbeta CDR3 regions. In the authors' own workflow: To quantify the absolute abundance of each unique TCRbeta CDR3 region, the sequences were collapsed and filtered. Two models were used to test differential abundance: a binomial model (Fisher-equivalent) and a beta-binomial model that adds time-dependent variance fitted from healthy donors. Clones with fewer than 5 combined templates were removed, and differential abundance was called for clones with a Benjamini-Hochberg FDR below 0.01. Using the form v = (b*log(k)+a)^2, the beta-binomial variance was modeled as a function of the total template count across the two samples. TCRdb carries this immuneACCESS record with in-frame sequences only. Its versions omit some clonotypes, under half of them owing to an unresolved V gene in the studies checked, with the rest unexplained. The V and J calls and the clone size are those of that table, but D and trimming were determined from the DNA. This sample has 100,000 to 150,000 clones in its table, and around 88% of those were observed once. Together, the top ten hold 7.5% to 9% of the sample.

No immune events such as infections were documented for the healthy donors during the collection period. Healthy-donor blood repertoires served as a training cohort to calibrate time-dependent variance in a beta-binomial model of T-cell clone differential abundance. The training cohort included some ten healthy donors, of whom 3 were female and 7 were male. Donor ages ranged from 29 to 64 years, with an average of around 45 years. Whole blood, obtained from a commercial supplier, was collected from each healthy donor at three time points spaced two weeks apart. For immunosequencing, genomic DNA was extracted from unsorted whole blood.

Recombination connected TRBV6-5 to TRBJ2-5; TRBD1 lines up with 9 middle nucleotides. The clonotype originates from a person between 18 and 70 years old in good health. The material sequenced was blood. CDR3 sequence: CASSYLGQGTQETQYF. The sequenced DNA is TGTGCCAGCAGTTATCTCGGACAGGGGACACAAGAGACCCAGTACTTC.